Listed below are T cell receptor beta chains from one sample, sequenced in a study of Ad26.COV2.S vaccination and SARS-CoV-2 variants. Here immunoSEQ multiplex PCR was the method, and the copy in TCRdb shows in-frame clones only, minus some. Here the sample spans around 270,000 clones, around nine tenths being singletons. Source: peripheral blood, taken in a trial of Ad26.COV2.S vaccine versus placebo. Source of these receptors: a person between 18 and 60 years old who received the Ad26.COV2.S COVID-19 vaccine or a placebo. The CDR3 runs from the conserved cysteine through the conserved F or W. Each record gives: V gene, clone size, CDR3 protein. Clone sizes are given selectively: once, few, many, or a class where the clone is expanded.

V gene: TRBV7-9
clone size: once
CDR3 protein: CASSRLGERFLNEQFF

V gene: TRBV3-1/TRBV3-2
clone size: -
CDR3 protein: CASSPLPGQEQPQHF

V gene: TRBV6-6
clone size: -
CDR3 protein: CATFFTGELFF

V gene: TRBV5-8
clone size: -
CDR3 protein: CASSSGTSELYNEQFF

V gene: TRBV18
clone size: -
CDR3 protein: CASSPPAGGSYNSPLHF

V gene: TRBV7-9
clone size: -
CDR3 protein: CASSLAQGAYNEQFF

V gene: TRBV6-6
clone size: -
CDR3 protein: CASSYSTGGRDNEQFF

V gene: TRBV4-1
clone size: few
CDR3 protein: CASSQGGPRLYEGYTF

V gene: TRBV11-3
clone size: few
CDR3 protein: CASSGRGVNTEAFF

V gene: TRBV7-8
clone size: -
CDR3 protein: CASSLEWHSNYGYTF

V gene: TRBV12-5
clone size: -
CDR3 protein: CASGQGYTGELFF

V gene: TRBV16
clone size: -
CDR3 protein: CASSSAVFSTDTQYF

V gene: TRBV30
clone size: -
CDR3 protein: CALLIRLAGDYNEQFF

V gene: TRBV3-1/TRBV3-2
clone size: -
CDR3 protein: CASRRQASTGELFF

V gene: TRBV5-4
clone size: -
CDR3 protein: CASSLVPYSTDTQYF

V gene: TRBV7-9
clone size: -
CDR3 protein: CASSLNRGENTEAFF

V gene: TRBV7-3
clone size: -
CDR3 protein: CASSLWAGAPSGTDTQYF

V gene: TRBV5-1
clone size: few
CDR3 protein: CASSGGTTRRGNEQFF

V gene: TRBV4-1
clone size: -
CDR3 protein: CASSLFGGNYGYTF